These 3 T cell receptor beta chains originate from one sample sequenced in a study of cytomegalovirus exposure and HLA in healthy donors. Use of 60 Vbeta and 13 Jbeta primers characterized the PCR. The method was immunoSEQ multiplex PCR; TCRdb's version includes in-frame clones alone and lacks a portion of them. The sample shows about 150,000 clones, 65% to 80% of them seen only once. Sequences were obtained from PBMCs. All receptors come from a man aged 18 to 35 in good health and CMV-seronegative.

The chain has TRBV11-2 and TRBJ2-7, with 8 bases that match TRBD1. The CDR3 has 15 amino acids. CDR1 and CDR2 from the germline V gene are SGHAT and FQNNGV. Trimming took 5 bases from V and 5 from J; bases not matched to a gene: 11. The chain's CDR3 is CASSLAYDRGHEQYF. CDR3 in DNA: TGTGCCAGCAGCCTGGCTTACGACAGGGGCCACGAGCAGTACTTC.

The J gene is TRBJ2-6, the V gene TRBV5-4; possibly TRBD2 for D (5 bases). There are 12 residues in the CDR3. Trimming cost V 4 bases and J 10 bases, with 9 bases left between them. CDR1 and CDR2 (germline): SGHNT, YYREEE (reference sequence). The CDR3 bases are TGTGCCAGCAGCACGGACTCGAACGTCCTGACTTTC. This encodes CASSTDSNVLTF.

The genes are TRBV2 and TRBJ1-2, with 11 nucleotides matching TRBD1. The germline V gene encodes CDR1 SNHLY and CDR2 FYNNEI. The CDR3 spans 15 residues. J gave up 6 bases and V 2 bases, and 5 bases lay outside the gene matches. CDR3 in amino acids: CASSELGQGGDGYTF. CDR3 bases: TGTGCCAGCAGTGAATTGGGACAGGGGGGTGATGGCTACACCTTC.